This T cell receptor (beta chain) was profiled in a study of glioma-infiltrating T cells. Counting both end residues, the CDR3 totals 16 amino acids. Per the germline V gene, CDR1 is MNHEY and CDR2 is SVGEGT. Using RNA template, CDR3s of TCR alpha and beta were amplified with iRepertoire arm-PCR. Input was 100-400 ng of tissue mRNA or PBMC total RNA. TCRdb recomputed calls from the multiplex PCR reads with MiXCR, one row per CDR3 protein. The top ten clones hold around 27% of a sample with about 2,500 distinct CDR3 sequences, roughly two thirds of them seen once. On this clonotype itself: The conserved final phenylalanine or tryptophan is absent from the CDR3, which likely points to a read error. Because the CDR3's place on the DNA is in doubt, the DNA is left out and the CDR3 is given as listed by TCRdb.

Sequencing was done on a sample of glioma tissue, nonneoplastic brain tissue, or PBMCs (not recorded which). This chain connects TRBV6-2 or TRBV6-3 to TRBJ2-3; the DNA was not used to check the table's D call, TRBD2. This clonotype originated in a human donor with low-grade glioma or glioblastoma, undergoing nonglioma brain surgery, or in good health (not recorded which). The CDR3 protein is CASSLATSGRKDTQEG.